This entry describes one TCR beta chain. Its cognate antigen is unknown. With 60 Vbeta and 13 Jbeta primers, the PCR was carried out. Some clones are missing from TCRdb's copy, which holds only in-frame ones; the method was immunoSEQ multiplex PCR. The table lists about 220,000 clones, 76% of them singletons. The V gene lost 0 bases and the J gene lost 2 bases, with 17 bases spanning the gap. The germline gives CDR1 SGDLS, CDR2 YYNGEE. CDR3 length: 18 amino acids. The data derive from a study of cytomegalovirus exposure and HLA in healthy donors. Findings and caveats of the study: In a later analysis, TCR beta V- and J-gene trimming was associated with a missense DCLRE1C variant.

The sample comprised PBMCs. V and J are TRBV9 and TRBJ2-2; D might be TRBD2 (6 bases). The sequence was collected from a young man in good health and CMV-seronegative. CDR3 sequence (DNA): TGTGCCAGCAGCGTAGGGGAGGCGGTCACCCTAAACACCGGGGAGCTGTTTTTT. This translates into CASSVGEAVTLNTGELFF.